This T cell receptor (beta chain) was profiled in a study of metastatic and nonmetastatic thyroid tumors. Background on the study: Blood and tumor or nodule tissue repertoires from malignant and benign thyroid patients were compared. Findings and limits, study-wide: When malignant thyroid tumors were compared with benign nodules, TCR beta diversity was reportedly significantly higher in the malignant tumors. This held in both blood and tumor samples.

Before thyroid surgery, none of the patients had received any treatment. From the PCR reads, TCRdb re-called clones with MiXCR. The sample yields about 92,000 clones, under 15% seen once. A few counts support this clone. Its antigen remains unknown. Source material: blood. This receptor was taken from a female donor with papillary thyroid cancer or a benign thyroid nodule (not recorded which). Some clones in this sample may be carry-over from other donors' samples.

The CDR3 here is CASSRMGTCGNSPLHF. CDR3 nucleotide sequence: TGTGCCAGCAGTCGGATGGGTACATGTGGCAATTCACCCCTCCACTTT. The rearrangement uses TRBV6-1 and TRBJ1-6; no clear D. V was clipped by 5 bases and J by 7 bases, with 18 bases between them. The CDR3 is 16 residues long. Per the germline V gene, CDR1 is MNHNS and CDR2 is SASEGT.